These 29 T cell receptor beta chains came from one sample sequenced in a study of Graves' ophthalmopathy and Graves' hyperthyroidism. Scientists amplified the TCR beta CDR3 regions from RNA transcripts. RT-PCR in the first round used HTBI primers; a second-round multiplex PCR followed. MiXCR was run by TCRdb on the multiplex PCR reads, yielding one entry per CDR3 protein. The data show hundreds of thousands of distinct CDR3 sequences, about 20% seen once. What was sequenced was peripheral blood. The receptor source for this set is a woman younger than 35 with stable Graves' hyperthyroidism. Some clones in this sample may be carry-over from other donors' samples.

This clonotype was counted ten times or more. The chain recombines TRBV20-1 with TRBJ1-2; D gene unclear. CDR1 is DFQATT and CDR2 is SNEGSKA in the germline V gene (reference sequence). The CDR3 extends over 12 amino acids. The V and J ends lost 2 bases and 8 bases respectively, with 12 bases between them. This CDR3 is CSARMEGFGYTF. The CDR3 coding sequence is TGCAGTGCTAGAATGGAAGGGTTCGGCTACACCTTC.

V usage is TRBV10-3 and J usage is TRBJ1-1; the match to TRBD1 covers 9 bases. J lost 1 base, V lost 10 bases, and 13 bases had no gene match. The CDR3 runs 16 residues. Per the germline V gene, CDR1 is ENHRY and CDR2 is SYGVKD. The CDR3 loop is CATVPGQGLPNTEAFF. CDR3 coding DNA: TGTGCCACCGTCCCGGGACAGGGACTCCCGAACACTGAAGCTTTCTTT.

CDR3 protein: CSARTPDRGSKNIQYF. DNA for the CDR3: TGCAGTGCTAGAACGCCCGACAGGGGTAGCAAAAACATTCAGTACTTC. The rearrangement links TRBV20-1 to TRBJ2-4; 8 bases match TRBD1. V lost 2 bases, J lost 3 bases, and 9 bases stayed unmatched. The germline gives CDR1 DFQATT, CDR2 SNEGSKA (reference sequence). There are 16 residues in the CDR3.

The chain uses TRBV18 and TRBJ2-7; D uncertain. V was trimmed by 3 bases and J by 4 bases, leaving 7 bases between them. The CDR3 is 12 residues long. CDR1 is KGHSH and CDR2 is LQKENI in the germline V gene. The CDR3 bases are TGTGCCAGCTCACCGTCCCAGTACGAGCAGTACTTC. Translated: CASSPSQYEQYF.

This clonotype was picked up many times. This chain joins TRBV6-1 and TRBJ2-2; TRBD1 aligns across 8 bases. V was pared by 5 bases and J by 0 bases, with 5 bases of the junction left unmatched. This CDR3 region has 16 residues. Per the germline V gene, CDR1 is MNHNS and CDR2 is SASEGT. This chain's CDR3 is CASSTRTGTNTGELFF. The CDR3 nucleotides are TGTGCCAGCAGTACCAGGACAGGGACGAACACCGGGGAGCTGTTTTTT.

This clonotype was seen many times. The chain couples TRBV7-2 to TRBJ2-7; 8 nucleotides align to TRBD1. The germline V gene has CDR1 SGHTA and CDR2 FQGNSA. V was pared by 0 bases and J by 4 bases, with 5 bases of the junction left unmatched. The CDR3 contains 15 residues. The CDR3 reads CASSLAAGGPYEQYF. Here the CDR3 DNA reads TGTGCCAGCAGCTTAGCGGCAGGGGGCCCGTACGAGCAGTACTTC.

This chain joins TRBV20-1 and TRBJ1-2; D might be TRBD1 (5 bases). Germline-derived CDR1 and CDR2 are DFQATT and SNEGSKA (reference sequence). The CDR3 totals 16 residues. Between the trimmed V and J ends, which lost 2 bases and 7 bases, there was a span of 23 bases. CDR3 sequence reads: CSARRGEGPGERGYTF. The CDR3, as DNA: TGCAGTGCTAGACGGGGGGAGGGGCCTGGGGAACGTGGCTACACCTTC.

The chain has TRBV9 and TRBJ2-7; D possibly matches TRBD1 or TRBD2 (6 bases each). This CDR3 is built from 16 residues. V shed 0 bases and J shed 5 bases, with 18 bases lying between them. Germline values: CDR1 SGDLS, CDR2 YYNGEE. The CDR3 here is CASSVGIQGGGHEQYF. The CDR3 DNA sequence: TGTGCCAGCAGCGTAGGAATACAGGGAGGCGGCCACGAGCAGTACTTC.

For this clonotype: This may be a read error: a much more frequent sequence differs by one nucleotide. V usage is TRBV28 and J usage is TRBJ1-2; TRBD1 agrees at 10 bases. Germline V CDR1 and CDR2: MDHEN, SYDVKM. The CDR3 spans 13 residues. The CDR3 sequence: CVSSAGQGHGYTF. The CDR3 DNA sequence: TGTGTCAGCAGTGCGGGACAGGGGCATGGCTACACCTTC.

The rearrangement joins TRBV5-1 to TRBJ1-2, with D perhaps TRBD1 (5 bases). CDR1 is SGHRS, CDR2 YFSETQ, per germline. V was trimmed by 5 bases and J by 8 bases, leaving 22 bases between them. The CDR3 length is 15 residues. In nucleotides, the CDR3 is TGCGCCAGCAGTCCGGCGCGCTTGGGGCTATTAGGCTACACCTTC. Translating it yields CASSPARLGLLGYTF. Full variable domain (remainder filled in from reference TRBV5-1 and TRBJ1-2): KAGVTQTPRYLIKTRGQQVTLSCSPISGHRSVSWYQQTPGQGLQFLFEYFSETQRNKGNFPGRFSGRQFSNSRSEMNVSTLELGDSALYLCASSPARLGLLGYTFGSGTRLTVV.

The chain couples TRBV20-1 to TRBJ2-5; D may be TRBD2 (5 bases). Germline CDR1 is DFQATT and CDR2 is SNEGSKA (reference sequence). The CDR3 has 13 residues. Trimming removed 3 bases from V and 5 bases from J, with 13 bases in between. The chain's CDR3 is CSARGLGIETQYF. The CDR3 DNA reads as TGCAGTGCTAGGGGTCTCGGGATCGAGACCCAGTACTTC.

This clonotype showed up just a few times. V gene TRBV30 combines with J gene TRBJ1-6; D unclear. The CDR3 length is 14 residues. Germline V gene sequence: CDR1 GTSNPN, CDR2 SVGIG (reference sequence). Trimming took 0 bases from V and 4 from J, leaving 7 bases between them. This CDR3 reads CAWSVARYNSPLHF. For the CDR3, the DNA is TGTGCCTGGAGTGTAGCAAGATATAATTCACCCCTCCACTTT.

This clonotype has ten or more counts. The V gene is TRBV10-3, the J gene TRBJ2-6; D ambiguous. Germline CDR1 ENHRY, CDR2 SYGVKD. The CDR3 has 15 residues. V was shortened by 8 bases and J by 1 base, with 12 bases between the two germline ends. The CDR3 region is CAIHSEDSGANVLTF. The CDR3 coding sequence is TGTGCCATCCACTCTGAAGATTCTGGGGCCAACGTCCTGACTTTC.

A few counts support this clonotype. CDR3 coding DNA: TGCAGTGCTAGAGATGGGGGGCTCCACACTGAAGCTTTCTTT. As protein: CSARDGGLHTEAFF. This chain uses TRBV20-1 with TRBJ1-1; D possibly corresponds to TRBD1 (6 bases). The V gene's germline CDR1 is DFQATT and CDR2 SNEGSKA (reference sequence). This CDR3 comprises 14 residues. V was trimmed by 0 bases and J by 3 bases, leaving 11 bases between them.

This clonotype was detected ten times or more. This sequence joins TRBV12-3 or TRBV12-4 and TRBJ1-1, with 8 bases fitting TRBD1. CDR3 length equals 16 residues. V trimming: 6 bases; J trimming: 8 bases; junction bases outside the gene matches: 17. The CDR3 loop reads CASRNSYMTGVIEAFF. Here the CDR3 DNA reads TGTGCCAGCAGGAATTCTTACATGACAGGGGTGATCGAAGCTTTCTTT.

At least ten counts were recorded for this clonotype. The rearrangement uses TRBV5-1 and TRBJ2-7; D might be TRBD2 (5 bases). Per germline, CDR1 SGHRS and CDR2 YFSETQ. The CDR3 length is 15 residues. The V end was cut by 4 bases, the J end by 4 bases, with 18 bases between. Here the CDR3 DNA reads TGCGCCAGCAGCGGGTTTGTGGGAGTTGGTTACGAGCAGTACTTC. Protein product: CASSGFVGVGYEQYF.

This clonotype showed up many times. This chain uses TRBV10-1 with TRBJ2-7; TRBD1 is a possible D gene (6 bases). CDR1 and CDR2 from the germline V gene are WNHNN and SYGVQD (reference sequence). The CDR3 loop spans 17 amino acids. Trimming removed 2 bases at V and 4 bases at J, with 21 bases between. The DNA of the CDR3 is TGCGCCAGCAGTGAGGAGGTCGGACAGAACCGGTGGTACGAGCAGTACTTC. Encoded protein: CASSEEVGQNRWYEQYF.

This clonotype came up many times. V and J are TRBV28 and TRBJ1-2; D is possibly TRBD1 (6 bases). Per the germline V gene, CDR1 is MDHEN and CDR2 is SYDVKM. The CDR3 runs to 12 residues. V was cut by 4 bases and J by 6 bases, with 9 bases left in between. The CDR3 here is CASSSDRHGYTF. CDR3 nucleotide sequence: TGTGCCAGCAGTTCCGACAGGCATGGCTACACCTTC.

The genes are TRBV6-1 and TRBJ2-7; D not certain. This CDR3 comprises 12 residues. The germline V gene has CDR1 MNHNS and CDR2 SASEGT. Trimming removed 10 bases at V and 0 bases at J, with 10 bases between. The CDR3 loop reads CATRANSYEQYF. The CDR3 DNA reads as TGTGCCACCCGTGCGAACTCCTACGAGCAGTACTTC.

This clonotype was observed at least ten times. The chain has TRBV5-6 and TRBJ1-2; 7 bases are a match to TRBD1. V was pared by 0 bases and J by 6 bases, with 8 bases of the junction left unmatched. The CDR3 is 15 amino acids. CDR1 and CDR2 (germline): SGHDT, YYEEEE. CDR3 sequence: CASSLEQGGRDGYTF. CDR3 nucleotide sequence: TGTGCCAGCAGCTTGGAGCAGGGGGGACGAGATGGCTACACCTTC.

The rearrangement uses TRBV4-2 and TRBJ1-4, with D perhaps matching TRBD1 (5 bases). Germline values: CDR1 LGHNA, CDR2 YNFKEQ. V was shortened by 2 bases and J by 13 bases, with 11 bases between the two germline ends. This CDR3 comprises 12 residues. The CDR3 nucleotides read TGTGCCAGCAGCCAACAGGGTGGGGTACTGTTTTTT. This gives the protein CASSQQGGVLFF.

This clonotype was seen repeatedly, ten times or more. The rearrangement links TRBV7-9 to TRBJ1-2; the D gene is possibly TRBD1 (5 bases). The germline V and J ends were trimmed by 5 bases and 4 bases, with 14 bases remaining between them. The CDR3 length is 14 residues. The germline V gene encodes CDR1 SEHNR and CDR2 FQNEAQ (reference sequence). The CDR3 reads CASSPRQMIYGYTF. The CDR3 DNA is TGTGCCAGCAGCCCACGACAGATGATCTATGGCTACACCTTC.

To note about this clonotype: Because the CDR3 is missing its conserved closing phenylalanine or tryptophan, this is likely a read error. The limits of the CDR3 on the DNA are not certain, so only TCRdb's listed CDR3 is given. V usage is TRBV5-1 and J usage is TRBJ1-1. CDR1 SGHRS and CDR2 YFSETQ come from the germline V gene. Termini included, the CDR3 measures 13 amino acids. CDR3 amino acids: CASSLEQNTEACV.

The CDR3 loop is CASSLGEGHFGNQPQHF. Written as DNA, the CDR3 is TGCGCCAGCAGCTTGGGGGAAGGACATTTCGGGAATCAGCCCCAGCATTTT. This chain connects TRBV5-1 to TRBJ1-5; TRBD1 is a possible D gene (5 bases). Trimming pared 0 bases from V and 4 bases from J, leaving 17 bases between. CDR1 SGHRS and CDR2 YFSETQ come from the germline V gene. The CDR3 has 17 residues. The variable domain in full, completed from reference TRBV5-1 and TRBJ1-5, reads KAGVTQTPRYLIKTRGQQVTLSCSPISGHRSVSWYQQTPGQGLQFLFEYFSETQRNKGNFPGRFSGRQFSNSRSEMNVSTLELGDSALYLCASSLGEGHFGNQPQHFGDGTRLSIL.

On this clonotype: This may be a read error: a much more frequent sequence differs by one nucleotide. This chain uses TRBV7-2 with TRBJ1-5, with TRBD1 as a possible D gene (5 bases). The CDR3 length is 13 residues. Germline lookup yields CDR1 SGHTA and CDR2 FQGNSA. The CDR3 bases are TGTGCCAGCAGCCCCTGGGGGGAACAGCCCCAGGATTTT. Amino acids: CASSPWGEQPQDF.

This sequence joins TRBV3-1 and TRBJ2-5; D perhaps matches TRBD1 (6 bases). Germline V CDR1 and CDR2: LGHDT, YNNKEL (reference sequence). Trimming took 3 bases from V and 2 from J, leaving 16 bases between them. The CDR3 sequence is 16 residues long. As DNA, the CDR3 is TGTGCCAGCAGCCATCGCGGACAGTATGTACAAGAGACCCAGTACTTC. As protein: CASSHRGQYVQETQYF.

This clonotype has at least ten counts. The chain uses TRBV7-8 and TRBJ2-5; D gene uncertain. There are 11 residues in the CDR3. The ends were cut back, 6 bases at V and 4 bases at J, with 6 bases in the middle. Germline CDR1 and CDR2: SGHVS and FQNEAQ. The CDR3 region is CASSNPETQYF. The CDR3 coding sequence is TGTGCCAGCAGTAATCCAGAGACCCAGTACTTC.

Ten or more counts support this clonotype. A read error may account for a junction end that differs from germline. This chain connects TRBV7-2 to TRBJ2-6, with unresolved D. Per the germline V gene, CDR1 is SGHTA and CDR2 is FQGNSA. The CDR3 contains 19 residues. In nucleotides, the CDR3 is TGTGCCAGCAGAAACAAACTGCTAGGTCTACACTCTAGGGCCAACGTCCTGACTTTC. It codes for CASRNKLLGLHSRANVLTF.

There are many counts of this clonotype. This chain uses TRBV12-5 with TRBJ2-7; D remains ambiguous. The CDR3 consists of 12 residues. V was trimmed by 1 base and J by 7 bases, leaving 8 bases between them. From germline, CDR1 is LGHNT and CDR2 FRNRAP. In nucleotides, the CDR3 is TGTGCTAGTGGTTTGGGACTGGGAGAGCAGTACTTC. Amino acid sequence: CASGLGLGEQYF.